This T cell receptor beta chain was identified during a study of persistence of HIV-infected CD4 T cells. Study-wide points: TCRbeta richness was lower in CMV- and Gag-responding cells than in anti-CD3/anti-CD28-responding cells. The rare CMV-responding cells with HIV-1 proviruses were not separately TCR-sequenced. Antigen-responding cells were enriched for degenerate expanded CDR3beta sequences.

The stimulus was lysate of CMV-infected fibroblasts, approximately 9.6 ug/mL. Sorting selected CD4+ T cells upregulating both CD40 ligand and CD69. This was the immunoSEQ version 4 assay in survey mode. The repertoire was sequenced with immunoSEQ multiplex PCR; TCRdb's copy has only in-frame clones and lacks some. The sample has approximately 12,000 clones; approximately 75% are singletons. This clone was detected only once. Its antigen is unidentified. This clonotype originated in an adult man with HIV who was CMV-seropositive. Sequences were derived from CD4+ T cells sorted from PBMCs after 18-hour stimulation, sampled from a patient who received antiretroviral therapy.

The CDR3 here is CASRTGTGGDTEAFF. The CDR3 nucleotides read TGTGCCAGCAGGACCGGGACAGGGGGAGACACTGAAGCTTTCTTT. The V gene is TRBV2, the J gene TRBJ1-1; 11 bases agree with TRBD1. Per germline, CDR1 SNHLY and CDR2 FYNNEI. J was trimmed by 3 bases and V by 6 bases; bases with no gene match: 6. The CDR3 loop spans 15 amino acids.